This T cell receptor beta chain is from a study of OX40 agonist ivuxolimab in advanced cancers. Study information: Ivuxolimab, which patients received intravenously every 2 weeks, was dosed at 0.01 to 10 mg/kg. Patients with prior anti-PD-1, anti-PD-L1 or anti-CTLA-4 therapy were eligible; about 41% had some.

Clones were read by immunoSEQ multiplex PCR, and TCRdb kept only the in-frame ones, dropping some. The sample lists roughly 48,000 clones; 70% to 90% were seen once. Germline trimming cut 3 bases from V and 1 base from J; bases unmatched to any gene: 5. There are 15 residues in the CDR3. CDR1 is MGHDK, CDR2 SYGVNS, per germline. The source was CD4+ or CD8+ T cells sorted from blood, collected in a trial of the OX40 agonist ivuxolimab. The clonotype comes from an adult with an advanced solid tumor such as melanoma, head and neck, liver or kidney cancer. The V and J genes are TRBV25-1 and TRBJ2-5, with 7 nucleotides matching TRBD2. The CDR3 protein is CASSEQRGFQETQYF. In DNA, the CDR3 is TGTGCCAGCAGTGAGCAGCGGGGCTTCCAAGAGACCCAGTACTTC.